The 3 T cell receptor beta chains below all came from one sample that was sequenced in a study of T cell repertoires in cytomegalovirus infection. Their cognate antigens are unknown. TCRdb processed the reads anew with MiXCR; each CDR3 protein has one entry. This table holds fewer than 900,000 distinct CDR3 sequences, around 29% found once. The specimen was cultured CD8+ T cells from PBMCs, collected from culture after CMV antigen stimulation. These receptors were taken from a human donor in good health (CMV status not recorded). Some clones in this sample may be carry-over from other donors' samples.

The CDR3 loop is CASSSPERGVSYNEQFF. The CDR3, as DNA: TGTGCCAGCAGCTCCCCGGAGCGGGGGGTCTCCTACAATGAGCAGTTCTTC. The rearrangement uses TRBV5-4 and TRBJ2-1, with 9 bases lining up with TRBD2. This CDR3 contains 17 residues. V shed 3 bases and J 0 bases; nucleotides not matched to a gene: 7. The germline CDR1 and CDR2 sequences are SGHNT and YYREEE (reference sequence).

This clonotype was seen a few times. The chain links TRBV12-5 to TRBJ2-5; unclear D gene. Looked up from germline, CDR1 is LGHNT and CDR2 is FRNRAP. The V end was cut by 5 bases, the J end by 5 bases, with 9 bases between. This CDR3 region has 12 residues. For the CDR3, the DNA is TGTGCTAGTGGTGGGGAAGGGGAGACCCAGTACTTC. This translates into CASGGEGETQYF.

This clonotype was seen more than once but under ten times. The rearrangement uses TRBV7-9 and TRBJ1-1; 8 bases align to TRBD1. The trim removed 4 bases at V and 2 bases at J, leaving 6 bases unmatched. CDR1 is SEHNR, CDR2 FQNEAQ, per germline (reference sequence). There are 15 residues in the CDR3. The CDR3 DNA follows: TGTGCCAGCAGCTCGGTTGGACAGGGCAACACTGAAGCTTTCTTT. It is translated as CASSSVGQGNTEAFF. The whole variable domain, remainder taken from reference TRBV7-9 and TRBJ1-1, is DTGVSQNPRHKITKRGQNVTFRCDPISEHNRLYWYRQTLGQGPEFLTYFQNEAQLEKSRLLSDRFSAERPKGSFSTLEIQRTEQGDSAMYLCASSSVGQGNTEAFFGQGTRLTVV.